This TCR beta chain was recovered during a study of blood T cell repertoires in COVID-19. Across the whole study: PBMCs, B-cell-depleted T cells, or T cells provided the cDNA or gDNA that made up the material.

The method was immunoSEQ multiplex PCR; TCRdb's version includes in-frame clones alone and lacks a portion of them. The repertoire has approximately 330,000 clones, approximately 88% of them found once; the top ten carry roughly 9.9%. Trimming removed 6 bases at V and 4 bases at J, with 15 bases between. CDR1 is ENHRY and CDR2 is SYGVKD in the germline V gene. This CDR3 has 14 residues. The sequence was collected from a man aged 25 to 40 with COVID-19, enrolled during active disease. Specimen: peripheral blood. The chain links TRBV10-3 to TRBJ1-2, with a tentative D call TRBD1 (6 bases). The CDR3 bases are TGTGCCATCAGCTACAGGGAACAGAGCTATGGCTACACCTTC. Its translation: CAISYREQSYGYTF.